The 11 T cell receptor beta chains reported below all come from one sample, sequenced in a study of blood T cell repertoires in COVID-19. Sequencing was performed with immunoSEQ multiplex PCR; in TCRdb, only in-frame clones are kept and a portion is missing. Here the sample spans about 500,000 clones, 70% to 90% being singletons. Sequenced: peripheral blood. The source of these receptors is a woman aged 45-60 years with COVID-19, enrolled during active disease.

There are a few counts of this clone. The V call is TRBV3-1 (or the pseudogene TRBV3-2), the J call TRBJ2-1; TRBD2 agrees at 7 bases. Germline CDR1 and CDR2: LGHDT and YNNKEL (reference sequence). Trimming cost V 2 bases and J 8 bases; bases outside gene matches: 12. The CDR3 runs 16 residues. The CDR3: CASSQRISGTTDEQFF. The CDR3 coding sequence is TGTGCCAGCAGCCAAAGAATCTCCGGGACTACGGATGAGCAGTTCTTC.

This chain links TRBV12-3 or TRBV12-4 with TRBJ1-1, with 9 bases aligning to TRBD1. V dropped 5 bases and J dropped 11; count of bases not matched to a gene: 6. The CDR3 totals 12 residues. DNA for the CDR3: TGTGCCAGCAGTGGACAGGGGCTTGGGGCTTTCTTT. Protein product: CASSGQGLGAFF.

V usage is TRBV2 and J usage is TRBJ1-1, with 7 bases fitting TRBD1. This CDR3 has 13 residues. The trim removed 5 bases at V and 14 bases at J, leaving 14 bases unmatched. Looked up from germline, CDR1 is SNHLY and CDR2 is FYNNEI. The CDR3 DNA is TGTGCCAGCAGTCTCGACAGGGCAGGCCGTGAATTCTTT. Encoded protein: CASSLDRAGREFF. Drawing the rest from reference TRBV2 and TRBJ1-1, the complete variable domain is EPEVTQTPSHQVTQMGQEVILRCVPISNHLYFYWYRQILGQKVEFLVSFYNNEISEKSEIFDDQFSVERPDGSNFTLKIRSTKLEDSAMYFCASSLDRAGREFFGQGTRLTVV.

V is TRBV5-4 and J is TRBJ1-4; D uncertain. Germline CDR1 reads SGHNT; CDR2 reads YYREEE (reference sequence). The CDR3 length is 16 residues. Trimming cost V 4 bases and J 7 bases, with 20 bases left between them. Here the CDR3 DNA reads TGTGCCAGCAGCCCGGAGGTTCGCAGCCCGGTTGAAAAACTGTTTTTT. It is translated as CASSPEVRSPVEKLFF.

V gene TRBV5-6 combines with J gene TRBJ2-1, with a possible D match to TRBD2 (6 bases). The CDR3 loop spans 15 amino acids. V was trimmed by 7 bases and J by 0 bases, leaving 14 bases between them. Germline V gives CDR1 SGHDT, CDR2 YYEEEE. CDR3 DNA sequence: TGTGCCAGCGGACCGGAGGGAGTCTCCTACAATGAGCAGTTCTTC. This sequence encodes CASGPEGVSYNEQFF.

The V gene is TRBV7-9, the J gene TRBJ1-5; no definite D call. V was cut by 1 base and J by 3 bases, with 7 bases left in between. CDR3 length: 14 amino acids. Germline values: CDR1 SEHNR, CDR2 FQNEAQ (reference sequence). The CDR3 loop reads CASSLGQNNQPQHF. The CDR3 DNA reads as TGTGCCAGCAGCTTAGGTCAGAACAATCAGCCCCAGCATTTT. The variable domain in full, completed from reference TRBV7-9 and TRBJ1-5, reads DTGVSQNPRHKITKRGQNVTFRCDPISEHNRLYWYRQTLGQGPEFLTYFQNEAQLEKSRLLSDRFSAERPKGSFSTLEIQRTEQGDSAMYLCASSLGQNNQPQHFGDGTRLSIL.

V is TRBV6-6 and J is TRBJ1-1; D unresolved. CDR1 and CDR2 (germline): MNHNY, SVGAGI (reference sequence). V was cut by 0 bases and J by 3 bases, with 11 bases left in between. The CDR3 contains 15 residues. CDR3 in DNA: TGTGCCAGCAGTTACTCTGGGAGTTTCGACACTGAAGCTTTCTTT. This encodes CASSYSGSFDTEAFF.

The CDR3 DNA reads TGTGCCAGCAGTGAAGGCGGGAGCTCCTACAATGAGCAGTTCTTC. Translating it yields CASSEGGSSYNEQFF. V and J are TRBV6-1 and TRBJ2-1; 7 nucleotides match TRBD2. V was pared by 1 base and J by 0 bases, with 0 bases of the junction left unmatched. CDR1 is MNHNS and CDR2 is SASEGT in the germline V gene. The CDR3 covers 15 residues.

The J gene is TRBJ1-4, the V gene TRBV5-1; D is uncertain. The CDR3 extends over 18 amino acids. Germline assignment: CDR1 SGHRS and CDR2 YFSETQ. Trimming cost V 5 bases and J 1 base, with 21 bases left between them. The CDR3: CASRSGSTSPLTNEKLFF. For the CDR3, the DNA is TGCGCCAGCAGGTCGGGGTCTACTAGCCCTCTAACTAATGAAAAACTGTTTTTT.

The chain recombines TRBV4-1 with TRBJ2-3, with D unclear. V was cut by 6 bases and J by 2 bases, with 9 bases left in between. CDR1 and CDR2 (germline): MGHRA, YSYEKL. The CDR3 totals 13 residues. The CDR3: CASRSLVTDTQYF. The CDR3 nucleotides are TGCGCCAGCAGATCCCTCGTCACAGATACGCAGTATTTT.

The chain links TRBV18 to TRBJ1-5, with D possibly TRBD1 on 6 matching bases. Germline lookup yields CDR1 KGHSH and CDR2 LQKENI. This CDR3 is built from 13 residues. Trimming removed 4 bases from V and 7 bases from J, with 11 bases in between. The CDR3 DNA follows: TGTGCCAGCTCACTAGGACAGAGGCAGCCCCAGCATTTT. Amino acids: CASSLGQRQPQHF.